This T cell receptor (beta chain) is drawn from a study of cytomegalovirus exposure and HLA in healthy donors (dated by TCRdb to 2016 to 2017). In the study overall: According to a later analysis, one platform produced both the roughly 110 validation repertoires and the 670 or so repertoires of the first cohort. The study aimed to test whether signatures of past pathogen exposure could be identified by cataloging public T cell receptors. A separate validation cohort of 100 to 150 different subjects was used in addition to the roughly 700-subject first cohort. High-throughput TCR immunosequencing, statistical association of individual TCRs with disease status, and machine learning were combined to predict cytomegalovirus infection status.

Beyond this particular receptor, the publication reports: In vitro tests confirmed that a few of the cytomegalovirus-associated TCR beta chains recognize cytomegalovirus antigens. Subsequent analysis determined that TCRs grouped into clusters in the first cohort also showed a tendency toward co-occurrence across the roughly 130 validation repertoires, and approximately 93% of cluster scores exceeded 0. A later analysis lacked HLA typing for the validation cohort, so it scored co-occurrence in that cohort across all 120 repertoires. The authors suggested that the approach could potentially be generalized to other disease states and immunological phenotypes. A total of about 150 TCR beta chains were listed by the study as associated with cytomegalovirus. In both the original and validation cohorts, the classifier was reported to diagnose cytomegalovirus status with high specificity and sensitivity. While some public TCRs were present in many individuals, most TCR sequences turned up only very rarely across donors.

Concerning this clone itself: No antigen is known for it. Base qualities are not at hand, and no much larger clone is one base apart. The same CDR3 can be traced to other DNA sequences in this sample.

V and J are truncated by 1 base and 4 bases respectively, leaving an intervening sequence of 5 bases. Including cysteine and phenylalanine, the CDR3 has 13 amino acids. This entry keeps only the CDR3 DNA: 39 bases, framed from base 1. The germline V gene encodes CDR1 MDHEN and CDR2 SYDVKM. The donors belonged to the validation cohort of over a hundred subjects, which was separate from the roughly 670-subject first cohort. The library was obtained by the immunoSEQ multiplex PCR assay. Concerning the study's data processing: A statistical classification framework was built to diagnose cytomegalovirus status from the catalog of TCR beta chain sequences. TCRdb retrieved this table from immuneACCESS and kept in-frame rearrangements only. Not all clones are present; in checked studies, unresolved V genes account for under half, and no reason is known for the remainder. Clone size and the V and J calls come from that table; the DNA yielded D and trimming. This sample lists about 54,000 clones; around 90% were detected once. 8.4% of the sample belongs to the ten largest clones.

This sequence originates from a woman aged 18-30 years in good health and CMV-seropositive. Sequenced material: PBMCs. The V gene is TRBV28 and the J gene is TRBJ1-5; confidence is insufficient to name the D gene. The DNA sequence is given as TGTGCCAGCAGTTTATCCGGGAATCAGCCCCAGCATTTT. This yields the protein CASSLSGNQPQHF.